This is a list of T cell receptor beta chains from one sample in a study of cytomegalovirus exposure and HLA in healthy donors. Profiling relied on immunoSEQ multiplex PCR, and the TCRdb table lists in-frame clones only, not all of them. Seen here are about 190,000 clones, 86% observed once, and the top ten hold about 1.5%. Sequencing input: PBMCs. Source of these receptors: a woman aged 18-35 years in good health and CMV-seronegative. CDR3s include the opening cysteine and the closing phenylalanine or tryptophan. A D gene is named only where the DNA matches it firmly. Some rows have no size entry. The others give once, few or many, or a class for an expanded clone.

size: .; D: TRBD2; V: TRBV11-2; J: TRBJ2-4; DNA: TGTGCCAGCAGCTTAGGGCCTAGCGGGAGAGGGGGCATTCAGTACTTC; CDR3: CASSLGPSGRGGIQYF
size: .; D: TRBD1; V: TRBV6-5; J: TRBJ2-7; DNA: TGTGCCAGCAGTTCGCTAAGGACAGGGGGCTACGAGCAGTACTTC; CDR3: CASSSLRTGGYEQYF
size: few; D: .; V: TRBV9; J: TRBJ1-2; DNA: TGTGCCAGCAGCCTAATGGAGGGGCCGAACTATGGCTACACCTTC; CDR3: CASSLMEGPNYGYTF
size: .; D: TRBD2; V: TRBV11-2; J: TRBJ2-7; DNA: TGTGCCAGCAGCTCCCTACTTAGCGGGGGGGGCGAGCAGTACTTC; CDR3: CASSSLLSGGGEQYF
size: .; D: .; V: TRBV2; J: TRBJ1-5; DNA: TGTGCCAGCAGTGAAGGCAGGGGTTTAGGGAGCAATCAGCCCCAGCATTTT; CDR3: CASSEGRGLGSNQPQHF
size: .; D: .; V: TRBV7-3; J: TRBJ2-3; DNA: TGTGCCAGCAGCTCACGGGACTTCCGCTACACAGATACGCAGTATTTT; CDR3: CASSSRDFRYTDTQYF
size: .; D: TRBD1; V: TRBV5-1; J: TRBJ1-2; DNA: TGCGCCAGCAGCACGGGACAGGTAATCGGCTACACCTTC; CDR3: CASSTGQVIGYTF
size: .; D: .; V: TRBV4-1; J: TRBJ1-4; DNA: TGCGCCAGCAGTGGGACACCTACTAATGAAAAACTGTTTTTT; CDR3: CASSGTPTNEKLFF
size: .; D: TRBD1; V: TRBV9; J: TRBJ1-5; DNA: TGTGCCAGCGAAACAGGGGGCGGCAATCAGCCCCAGCATTTT; CDR3: CASETGGGNQPQHF
size: .; D: TRBD1; V: TRBV7-9; J: TRBJ1-2; DNA: TGTGCCAGCAGCTACAGGGGCGCCAACTATGGCTACACCTTC; CDR3: CASSYRGANYGYTF
size: .; D: .; V: TRBV6-5; J: TRBJ2-5; DNA: TGTGCCAGCAGTTACGACCGCGCAGAGGACCAGTACTTC; CDR3: CASSYDRAEDQYF
size: .; D: TRBD1; V: TRBV5-6; J: TRBJ2-2; DNA: TGTGCCAGCAGCTCAAGGACAGGGGGCTTTTGGGACACCGGGGAGCTGTTTTTT; CDR3: CASSSRTGGFWDTGELFF
size: .; D: TRBD1; V: TRBV7-6; J: TRBJ1-6; DNA: TGTGCCAGCAGCTTAGCCACAGGGGACTATAATTCACCCCTCCACTTT; CDR3: CASSLATGDYNSPLHF
size: .; D: .; V: TRBV19; J: TRBJ2-6; DNA: TGTGCCAGTAGTCCAGGCTCTGGGGCCAACGTCCTGACTTTC; CDR3: CASSPGSGANVLTF
size: .; D: .; V: TRBV28; J: TRBJ1-1; DNA: TGTGCCAGCAGTTTCGGACAGCAGAACACTGAAGCTTTCTTT; CDR3: CASSFGQQNTEAFF
size: once; D: .; V: TRBV2; J: TRBJ1-5; DNA: TGTGCCAGCAGTGCAGGGGTAAATCAGCCCCAGCATTTT; CDR3: CASSAGVNQPQHF
size: .; D: TRBD1; V: TRBV18; J: TRBJ1-1; DNA: TGTGCCAGCTCACCGGGACAGGGTGCAATGAACACTGAAGCTTTCTTT; CDR3: CASSPGQGAMNTEAFF
size: .; D: TRBD1; V: TRBV28; J: TRBJ1-6; DNA: TGTGCCAGCAGTAGGACAGGGGGTTATTCACCCCTCCACTTT; CDR3: CASSRTGGYSPLHF
size: .; D: .; V: TRBV6-1; J: TRBJ1-5; DNA: TGTGCCAGCAGTGAAAACGGGGGGGGGAGCAATCAGCCCCAGCATTTT; CDR3: CASSENGGGSNQPQHF
size: .; D: .; V: TRBV7-9; J: TRBJ2-7; DNA: TGTGCCAGCAGCGTCCTGCGGGGGCTGAGCTCCTACGAGCAGTACTTC; CDR3: CASSVLRGLSSYEQYF
size: .; D: TRBD1; V: TRBV15; J: TRBJ2-1; DNA: TGTGCCACCAGCCGGGACAGGGCTTACAATGAGCAGTTCTTC; CDR3: CATSRDRAYNEQFF
size: .; D: TRBD1; V: TRBV6-5; J: TRBJ1-1; DNA: TGTGCCAGCAGTCCGGGACAGGGGAACACTGAAGCTTTCTTT; CDR3: CASSPGQGNTEAFF
size: .; D: TRBD1; V: TRBV4-1; J: TRBJ1-2; DNA: TGCGCCAGCAGCCAAAGGGACAGGGTCAAGTCCTATGGCTACACCTTC; CDR3: CASSQRDRVKSYGYTF
size: .; D: TRBD2; V: TRBV5-1; J: TRBJ2-3; DNA: TGCGCCAGCAGCCACGGACTAGCGGGGGCCGCGAGTTCAGATACGCAGTATTTT; CDR3: CASSHGLAGAASSDTQYF
size: .; D: TRBD2; V: TRBV9; J: TRBJ2-3; DNA: TGTGCCAGCAGCGTAGAGAACAGCGGGAGAGGAAGGAATACGCAGTATTTT; CDR3: CASSVENSGRGRNTQYF
size: .; D: TRBD1; V: TRBV5-1; J: TRBJ1-2; DNA: TGCGCCAGCAGCTTGGTCGCGGGACAGATGAATTATTATGGCTACACCTTC; CDR3: CASSLVAGQMNYYGYTF
size: once; D: TRBD1; V: TRBV10-1; J: TRBJ1-5; DNA: TGCGCCAGCAGTGAGTCTGGGGGACAGGGGGATTTCAATCAGCCCCAGCATTTT; CDR3: CASSESGGQGDFNQPQHF
size: .; D: TRBD2; V: TRBV9; J: TRBJ2-2; DNA: TGTGCCAGCAGCGTGACCACTAGCGGGAGGAACACCGGGGAGCTGTTTTTT; CDR3: CASSVTTSGRNTGELFF
size: few; D: TRBD2; V: TRBV7-9; J: TRBJ2-7; DNA: TGTGCCAGCGGCCCGGGGGGGGCGGGAGAGCAGTACTTC; CDR3: CASGPGGAGEQYF
size: .; D: TRBD2; V: TRBV7-9; J: TRBJ2-7; DNA: TGTGCCAGCAGCTCGAGAGGGGGACTAGCGGGAGTCAACGAGCAGTACTTC; CDR3: CASSSRGGLAGVNEQYF
size: once; D: .; V: TRBV7-3; J: TRBJ1-6; DNA: TGTGCCAGCAGCTTGACCTTTCGGGATTCACCCCTCCACTTT; CDR3: CASSLTFRDSPLHF
size: once; D: .; V: TRBV6-1; J: TRBJ2-7; DNA: TGTGCCAGCAGTGAACAGGGCAGTTACGAGCAGTACTTC; CDR3: CASSEQGSYEQYF
size: once; D: TRBD2; V: TRBV9; J: TRBJ2-3; DNA: TGTGCCAGCAGCGTAGAAGCGGGGGGGAATACGCAGTATTTT; CDR3: CASSVEAGGNTQYF
size: .; D: .; V: TRBV28; J: TRBJ2-7; DNA: TGTGCCAGCAGGGCCTTGGGGCGTCCGTACGAGCAGTACTTC; CDR3: CASRALGRPYEQYF
size: once; D: .; V: TRBV27; J: TRBJ1-2; DNA: TGTGCCAGCAGTCTCCTCCGGGGGTTGGGTTACTATGGCTACACCTTC; CDR3: CASSLLRGLGYYGYTF
size: .; D: .; V: TRBV5-1; J: TRBJ2-2; DNA: TGCGCCAGCAGCTTGGGCGGTCCCACCGGGGAGCTGTTTTTT; CDR3: CASSLGGPTGELFF
size: .; D: .; V: TRBV18; J: TRBJ1-3; DNA: TGTGCCAGCTCATCAAAGACAGGTAGCTCTGGAAACACCATATATTTT; CDR3: CASSSKTGSSGNTIYF